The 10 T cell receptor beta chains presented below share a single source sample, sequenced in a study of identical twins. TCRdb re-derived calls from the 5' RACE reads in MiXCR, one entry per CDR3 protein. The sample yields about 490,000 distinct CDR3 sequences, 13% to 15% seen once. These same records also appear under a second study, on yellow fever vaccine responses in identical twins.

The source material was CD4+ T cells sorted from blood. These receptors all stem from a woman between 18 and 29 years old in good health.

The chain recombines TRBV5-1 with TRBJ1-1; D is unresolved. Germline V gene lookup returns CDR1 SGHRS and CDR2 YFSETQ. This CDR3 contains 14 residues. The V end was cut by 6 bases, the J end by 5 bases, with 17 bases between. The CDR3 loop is CASTHLSGDTEAFF. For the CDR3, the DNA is TGCGCCAGCACCCATTTAAGTGGGGATACTGAAGCTTTCTTT.

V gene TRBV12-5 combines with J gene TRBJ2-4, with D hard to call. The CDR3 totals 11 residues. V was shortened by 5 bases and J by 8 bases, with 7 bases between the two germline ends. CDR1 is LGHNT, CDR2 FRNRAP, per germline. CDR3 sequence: CASGTPDIQYF. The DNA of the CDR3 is TGTGCTAGTGGTACCCCGGACATTCAGTACTTC.

CDR3 nucleotide sequence: TGTGCCAGCAGCATCGGGCCCAGCGGAGAGACCCAGTACTTC. It encodes CASSIGPSGETQYF. The V and J genes are TRBV7-7 and TRBJ2-5; the D gene is possibly TRBD2 (5 bases). Germline loops: CDR1 SSHAT, CDR2 FNYEAQ (reference sequence). Trimming removed 5 bases from V and 4 bases from J, with 14 bases in between. There are 14 residues in the CDR3.

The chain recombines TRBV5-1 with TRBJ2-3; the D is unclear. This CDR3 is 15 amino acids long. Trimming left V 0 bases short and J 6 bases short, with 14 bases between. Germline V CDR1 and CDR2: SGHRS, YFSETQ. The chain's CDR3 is CASSLGQPSWDTQYF. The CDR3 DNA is TGCGCCAGCAGCTTGGGCCAGCCATCGTGGGATACGCAGTATTTT. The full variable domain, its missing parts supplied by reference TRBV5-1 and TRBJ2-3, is KAGVTQTPRYLIKTRGQQVTLSCSPISGHRSVSWYQQTPGQGLQFLFEYFSETQRNKGNFPGRFSGRQFSNSRSEMNVSTLELGDSALYLCASSLGQPSWDTQYFGPGTRLTVL.

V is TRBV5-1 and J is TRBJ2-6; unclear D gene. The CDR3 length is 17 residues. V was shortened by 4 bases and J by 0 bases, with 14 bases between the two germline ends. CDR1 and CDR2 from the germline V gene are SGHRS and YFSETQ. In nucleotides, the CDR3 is TGCGCCAGCAGCCCCGGAAGAGCGATCTCTGGGGCCAACGTCCTGACTTTC. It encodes CASSPGRAISGANVLTF.

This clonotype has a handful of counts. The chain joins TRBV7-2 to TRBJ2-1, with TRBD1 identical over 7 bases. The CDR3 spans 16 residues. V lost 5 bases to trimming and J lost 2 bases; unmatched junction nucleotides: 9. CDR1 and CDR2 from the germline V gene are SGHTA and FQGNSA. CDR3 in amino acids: CASSTTTGSPYNEQFF. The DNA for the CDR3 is TGTGCCAGCAGCACGACGACAGGGAGCCCCTACAATGAGCAGTTCTTC.

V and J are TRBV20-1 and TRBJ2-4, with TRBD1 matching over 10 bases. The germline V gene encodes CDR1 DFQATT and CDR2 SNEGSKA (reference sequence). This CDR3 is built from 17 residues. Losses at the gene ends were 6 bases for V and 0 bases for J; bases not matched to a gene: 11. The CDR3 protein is CSATDRGHILAKNIQYF. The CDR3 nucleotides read TGCAGTGCAACCGACAGGGGGCATATCTTAGCCAAAAACATTCAGTACTTC.

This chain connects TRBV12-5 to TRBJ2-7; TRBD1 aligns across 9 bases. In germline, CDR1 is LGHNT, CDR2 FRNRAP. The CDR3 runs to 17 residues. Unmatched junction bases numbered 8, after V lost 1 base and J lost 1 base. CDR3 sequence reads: CASGLAAGTGSSYEQYF. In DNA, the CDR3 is TGTGCTAGTGGTTTGGCCGCCGGGACAGGGAGTTCCTACGAGCAGTACTTC. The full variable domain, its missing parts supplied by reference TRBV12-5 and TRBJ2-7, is DARVTQTPRHKVTEMGQEVTMRCQPILGHNTVFWYRQTMMQGLELLAYFRNRAPLDDSGMPKDRFSAEMPDATLATLKIQPSEPRDSAVYFCASGLAAGTGSSYEQYFGPGTRLTVT.

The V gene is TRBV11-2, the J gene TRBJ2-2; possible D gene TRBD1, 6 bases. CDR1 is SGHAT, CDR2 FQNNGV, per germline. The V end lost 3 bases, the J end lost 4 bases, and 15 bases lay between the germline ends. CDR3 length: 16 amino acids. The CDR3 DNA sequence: TGTGCCAGCAGCTTGACGAGACAGGTGACCACCGGGGAGCTGTTTTTT. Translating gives CASSLTRQVTTGELFF.

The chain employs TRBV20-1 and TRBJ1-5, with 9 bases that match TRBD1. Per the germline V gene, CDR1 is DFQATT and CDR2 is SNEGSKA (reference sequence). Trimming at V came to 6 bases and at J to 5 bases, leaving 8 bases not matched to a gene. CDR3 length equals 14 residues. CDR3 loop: CSANRGRLDQPQHF. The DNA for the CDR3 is TGCAGTGCAAACAGGGGGCGATTGGATCAGCCCCAGCATTTT.